The clone carrying this T cell receptor (beta chain) was observed a few times. Antigen unknown. TCRdb ran MiXCR on the RACE reads and lists one entry per CDR3 protein. The sample has hundreds of thousands of distinct CDR3 sequences, around 6% seen once. The record originates from a study of human T cells and chemical hapten exposure. The CDR3 is 13 amino acids. The V gene end was trimmed by 7 bases and the J gene end by 8 bases; junction bases not matched to a gene: 7. Time point denoted: patch test 2, 6 weeks after DPC sensitization. Treatment specified: therapeutic diphenylcyclopropenone sensitization with weekly scalp DPC. Study conclusions and caveats: TCRs exceeding a frequency of 1 in 1000 stayed unchanged under DPC sensitization.

The gene calls are TRBV12-3 or TRBV12-4 and TRBJ1-4, with 7 bases fitting TRBD1. Sequencing was performed on whole blood, taken in connection with sensitization to the hapten diphenylcyclopropenone (DPC). The clonotype comes from a woman between 18 and 29 years old with alopecia areata. Some clones in this sample may be carry-over from other donors' samples. In nucleotides, the CDR3 is TGTGCCAGCACCCGGGACAGTCGGGAAAAACTGTTTTTT. Protein product: CASTRDSREKLFF.